Described below is a single TCR beta chain sequence and its context. Its cognate antigen has yet to be identified. No base qualities exist here, and no much larger clone lies one base off it. The library was generated by the immunoSEQ multiplex PCR assay. TCRdb took over this immuneACCESS table, retaining in-frame rearrangements with V and J assigned. Such tables are incomplete; in checked studies, under half of the missing clones stem from an unresolved V gene, and the remainder is unexplained. Within this sample are more than 60,000 clones, with around 90% of them counted one time only. Around a tenth of the sample is taken by the ten largest. The sample comes from a study of control samples from healthy donors and cancer patients (dated by TCRdb to between 2020 and 2021). For CDR1 and CDR2, the germline V gene lists KGHSH and LQKENI. CDR3 length: 16 amino acids, cysteine to phenylalanine. Left in the record is the CDR3 DNA by itself, 48 bases read in frame from the first base. The V and J ends are trimmed by 3 bases and 2 bases, leaving 13 bases between them.

This sequence was found in a woman in her forties or fifties with colorectal cancer. Sequencing was done on a sample of PBMCs. The chain couples TRBV18 to TRBJ2-2; TRBD1 could be the D gene, as 6 bases match. The CDR3 amino acid sequence is: CASSPQQGSNTGELFF. The nucleotide sequence is given as TGTGCCAGCTCACCGCAACAGGGATCAAACACCGGGGAGCTGTTTTTT.